The next 27 T cell receptor beta chains were all read from a single sample in a study of T-cell reconstitution after alpha-beta-depleted transplantation in children. The library targeted TCRbeta and was prepared with unique molecular identifiers. Each CDR3 protein gets one entry after TCRdb re-called the PCR reads with MiXCR. The sample includes around 500,000 distinct CDR3 sequences, approximately 12% seen only once; the top ten take roughly 5.4%. This sample comprised PBMCs from the stem cell graft donor, obtained from the stem cell graft. Receptor source: a human donor who donated a stem cell graft to a child with combined immunodeficiency.

This chain links TRBV12-3 or TRBV12-4 with TRBJ1-1, with a possible D match to TRBD1 (6 bases). The CDR3 extends over 15 amino acids. V was clipped by 6 bases and J by 1 base, with 15 bases between them. In nucleotides, the CDR3 is TGTGCCAGCAGGGGGGGCTGGGAGGAGAACACTGAAGCTTTCTTT. It codes for CASRGGWEENTEAFF.

This clonotype came up a few times. The rearrangement links TRBV27 to TRBJ2-2; TRBD1 aligns across 7 bases. J gave up 3 bases and V 5 bases, and 6 bases lay outside the gene matches. Germline-derived CDR1 and CDR2 are MNHEY and SMNVEV (reference sequence). This CDR3 region has 15 residues. CDR3 protein: CASSPDRAYTGELFF. The CDR3 bases are TGTGCCAGCAGTCCTGACAGGGCTTACACCGGGGAGCTGTTTTTT.

The chain links TRBV9 to TRBJ1-3; maybe TRBD1 (5 bases). Germline lookup yields CDR1 SGDLS and CDR2 YYNGEE. V lost 6 bases and J lost 0, with 16 bases in between. There are 16 residues in the CDR3. CDR3: CASNSPGQSSGNTIYF. CDR3 nucleotides: TGTGCCAGCAACAGCCCGGGGCAGAGCTCTGGAAACACCATATATTTT.

The chain uses TRBV29-1 and TRBJ2-7, with TRBD2 identical over 7 bases. CDR1 and CDR2 from the germline V gene are SQVTM and ANQGSEA. The V gene end was trimmed by 5 bases and the J gene end by 0 bases; junction bases not matched to a gene: 4. The CDR3 length is 13 residues. This chain's CDR3 is CSVRPSGSYEQYF. In DNA, the CDR3 is TGCAGCGTTAGGCCTAGCGGCTCCTACGAGCAGTACTTC.

Many counts were recorded for this clonotype. The chain joins TRBV6-5 to TRBJ2-1; D is possibly TRBD1 (8 bases). The CDR3 runs 15 residues. The V end lost 4 bases, the J end lost 6 bases, and 16 bases lay between the germline ends. Germline V gives CDR1 MNHEY, CDR2 SVGAGI. Written as DNA, the CDR3 is TGTGCCAGCAGTTTTGGACAGGGAGGGTCCAATGAGCAGTTCTTC. Amino acid sequence: CASSFGQGGSNEQFF.

The chain couples TRBV5-1 to TRBJ1-1, with no clear D. Germline loops: CDR1 SGHRS, CDR2 YFSETQ. This CDR3 has 20 amino acids. Trimming removed 1 base from V and 1 base from J, with 26 bases in between. CDR3 nucleotides: TGCGCCAGCAGCTTGCAGGAAGGGAGAGCTACAGTATCGGAGAACACTGAAGCTTTCTTT. Its protein product is CASSLQEGRATVSENTEAFF.

This clonotype appeared a few times. V gene TRBV6-5 combines with J gene TRBJ1-3; D gene ambiguous. This CDR3 has 16 amino acids. Germline values: CDR1 MNHEY, CDR2 SVGAGI. The ends were cut back, 6 bases at V and 0 bases at J, with 15 bases in the middle. The DNA of the CDR3 is TGTGCCAGCAGCCCAAGAGGGATACTCTCTGGAAACACCATATATTTT. Protein sequence: CASSPRGILSGNTIYF.

This chain joins TRBV15 and TRBJ2-2; D is possibly TRBD2 (5 bases). Germline CDR1 is LNHNV and CDR2 is YYDKDF (reference sequence). Trimming removed 2 bases at V and 6 bases at J, with 10 bases between. This CDR3 comprises 14 residues. In DNA, the CDR3 is TGTGCCACCAGCAGAAATCTAGCAGCCGGGGAGCTGTTTTTT. Translated: CATSRNLAAGELFF.

J is TRBJ2-7 and V is TRBV6-2 or TRBV6-3; D is possibly TRBD1 (6 bases). This CDR3 has 15 amino acids. The germline V gene encodes CDR1 MNHEY and CDR2 SVGEGT. Deletions cut 2 bases from V and 1 base from J, with 12 bases between. CDR3 sequence (DNA): TGTGCCAGCAGTTACGAACCTACAGGGTCCTACGAGCAGTACTTC. Translating gives CASSYEPTGSYEQYF.

The chain has TRBV28 and TRBJ2-3; 7 nucleotides match TRBD1. Germline V lookup: CDR1 MDHEN, CDR2 SYDVKM. The CDR3 length is 15 residues. J gave up 4 bases and V 6 bases, and 10 bases lay outside the gene matches. The CDR3 DNA reads TGTGCCAGCAGCCCGACAGGGACCAGGGCAGATACGCAGTATTTT. Protein product: CASSPTGTRADTQYF.

The V call is TRBV18, the J call TRBJ1-5; D may be TRBD1 (6 bases). The CDR3 consists of 16 residues. Germline values: CDR1 KGHSH, CDR2 LQKENI. Trimming cost V 1 base and J 2 bases, with 12 bases left between them. Here the CDR3 DNA reads TGTGCCAGCTCACCACAAGGAGGGGGAGGCAATCAGCCCCAGCATTTT. The encoded protein is CASSPQGGGGNQPQHF.

In its sample, this clonotype was seen many times. The V gene is TRBV7-2, the J gene TRBJ2-1, with D possibly TRBD2 on 5 matching bases. The CDR3 is 14 residues long. Germline V gene data show CDR1 as SGHTA and CDR2 as FQGNSA. V shed 5 bases and J shed 4 bases, with 12 bases lying between them. The CDR3 DNA sequence: TGTGCCAGCAGCCTAATGGGAGCGTACAATGAGCAGTTCTTC. Protein sequence: CASSLMGAYNEQFF. Using reference TRBV7-2 and TRBJ2-1 for the parts outside the CDR3, the full variable domain is GAGVSQSPSNKVTEKGKDVELRCDPISGHTALYWYRQSLGQGLEFLIYFQGNSAPDKSGLPSDRFSAERTGGSVSTLTIQRTQQEDSAVYLCASSLMGAYNEQFFGPGTRLTVL.

The chain joins TRBV24-1 to TRBJ2-5, with TRBD2 matching 12 bases. CDR3 length: 15 amino acids. Per the germline V gene, CDR1 is KGHDR and CDR2 is SFDVKD. Germline trimming cut 7 bases from V and 1 base from J; bases unmatched to any gene: 3. The DNA of the CDR3 is TGTGCCACCAGGGGACTAGCGGGTAGCCAAGAGACCCAGTACTTC. Protein: CATRGLAGSQETQYF.

There are many counts of this clonotype. This chain connects TRBV7-3 to TRBJ1-6, with a tentative D call TRBD1 (6 bases). The germline V gene encodes CDR1 SGHTA and CDR2 FQGTGA. V dropped 4 bases and J dropped 5 bases, with 21 bases sitting between them. The CDR3 totals 18 residues. The CDR3 DNA follows: TGTGCCAGCAGCTCATGGACAGCGCTCCCTATTCATAATTCACCCCTCCACTTT. Its translation is CASSSWTALPIHNSPLHF.

This clonotype was seen only a few times. V usage is TRBV6-5 and J usage is TRBJ1-1, with D tentatively TRBD1 (6 bases). Between the trimmed V and J ends, which lost 0 bases and 4 bases, there was a span of 9 bases. The germline V gene encodes CDR1 MNHEY and CDR2 SVGAGI. There are 14 residues in the CDR3. In nucleotides, the CDR3 is TGTGCCAGCAGTTACTCTTGGGGGGCCACTGAAGCTTTCTTT. It yields the protein CASSYSWGATEAFF.

The chain employs TRBV2 and TRBJ1-5, with D uncertain. The CDR3 extends over 14 amino acids. The germline CDR1 and CDR2 sequences are SNHLY and FYNNEI. The germline V and J ends were trimmed by 4 bases and 3 bases, with 10 bases remaining between them. Here the CDR3 DNA reads TGTGCCAGCAGTGTGGGCAGGAACAATCAGCCCCAGCATTTT. Translating it yields CASSVGRNNQPQHF.

This chain links TRBV19 with TRBJ1-1, with a tentative D call TRBD1 (5 bases). The CDR3 totals 14 residues. V lost 4 bases and J lost 0, with 9 bases in between. CDR1 is LNHDA, CDR2 SQIVND, per germline (reference sequence). DNA for the CDR3: TGTGCCAGTAGTACGGGACTCATGAACACTGAAGCTTTCTTT. Protein sequence: CASSTGLMNTEAFF.

The sample holds many counts of this clonotype. The rearrangement joins TRBV25-1 to TRBJ2-5; 7 bases agree with TRBD1. V gave up 0 bases and J gave up 4 bases; unmatched junction bases: 11. Per the germline V gene, CDR1 is MGHDK and CDR2 is SYGVNS. The CDR3 extends over 17 amino acids. CDR3 sequence (DNA): TGTGCCAGCAGTGAATATATAGGGGGCGCGAGAGGAGAGACCCAGTACTTC. This codes for CASSEYIGGARGETQYF. The full variable domain, rest sourced from reference TRBV25-1 and TRBJ2-5, is EADIYQTPRYLVIGTGKKITLECSQTMGHDKMYWYQQDPGMELHLIHYSYGVNSTEKGDLSSESTVSRIRTEHFPLTLESARPSHTSQYLCASSEYIGGARGETQYFGPGTRLLVL.

The chain combines TRBV2 with TRBJ2-1, with 9 bases matching TRBD1. The ends lost 5 bases at V and 7 bases at J; junction bases unmatched: 6. CDR3 size: 14 residues. CDR1 SNHLY and CDR2 FYNNEI come from the germline V gene. CDR3 in DNA: TGTGCCAGCAGTTCTAACAGGGGGCGGAATGAGCAGTTCTTC. Its translation is CASSSNRGRNEQFF.

The table lists this clonotype with many counts. V and J are TRBV12-3 or TRBV12-4 and TRBJ1-1; D is ambiguous. The CDR3 is 13 residues long. With 2 bases removed from V and 0 bases from J, the gap between germline ends came to 4 bases. The CDR3 loop is CASSLNVNTEAFF. The CDR3 bases are TGTGCCAGCAGTTTAAATGTGAACACTGAAGCTTTCTTT.

This clonotype was seen at least ten times. The genes are TRBV6-4 and TRBJ1-6, with 8 bases that match TRBD1. The trim removed 1 base at V and 6 bases at J, leaving 8 bases unmatched. Germline lookup yields CDR1 MRHNA and CDR2 SNTAGT. The CDR3 runs to 17 residues. The CDR3 is CASSDLFRGHPNSPLHF. The CDR3 nucleotides read TGTGCCAGCAGTGACTTGTTCAGGGGGCACCCTAATTCACCCCTCCACTTT.

This clonotype was recorded a few times. This chain uses TRBV12-3 or TRBV12-4 with TRBJ2-5; 10 positions match TRBD2. J lost 4 bases, V lost 6 bases, and 5 bases had no gene match. This CDR3 region has 14 residues. DNA for the CDR3: TGTGCCAGCAGGAAAGCGGGAGGGCCAGAGACCCAGTACTTC. As protein: CASRKAGGPETQYF.

The rearrangement uses TRBV29-1 and TRBJ1-1, with D perhaps TRBD1 (6 bases). There are 14 residues in the CDR3. Trimming removed 4 bases from V and 5 bases from J, with 17 bases in between. CDR1 is SQVTM, CDR2 ANQGSEA, per germline. The CDR3 DNA reads as TGCAGCGTTGCGGGACACGCCGGCGGGACTGAAGCTTTCTTT. It specifies CSVAGHAGGTEAFF.

This clonotype was seen a few times. The rearrangement joins TRBV6-2 or TRBV6-3 to TRBJ2-1; the D is unclear. This CDR3 comprises 18 residues. Per the germline V gene, CDR1 is MNHEY and CDR2 is SVGEGT. Trimming removed 4 bases at V and 8 bases at J, with 27 bases between. The CDR3 coding sequence is TGTGCCAGCAGTTCCTTCAGACCGGCGGAGTATTATAGGTATGAGCAGTTCTTC. It specifies CASSSFRPAEYYRYEQFF.

This clonotype showed up just a few times. V usage is TRBV4-3 and J usage is TRBJ2-4, with TRBD2 matching over 11 bases. J lost 3 bases, V lost 3 bases, and 7 bases had no gene match. The CDR3 is 17 amino acids. CDR1 is LGHNA and CDR2 is YSLEER in the germline V gene. The CDR3 coding sequence is TGCGCCAGCAGCCAGGGACTAGCGGAACCCTTCAAAAACATTCAGTACTTC. As protein: CASSQGLAEPFKNIQYF.

The sample holds many counts of this clonotype. V is TRBV21-1 and J is TRBJ2-7; the table's D call of TRBD1 was not tested on the DNA. TRBV21-1 is flagged as a pseudogene. The length of the CDR3 is 15 residues. CDR3 residues: CASSKGPHEVYEQYF. The CDR3 DNA reads as TGTGCCAGCAGCAAAGGCCCCCACGAGGTATACGAGCAGTACTTC.

This clonotype was counted only a few times. The chain recombines TRBV7-2 with TRBJ2-7, with 9 bases matching TRBD1. The CDR3 loop spans 15 amino acids. From germline, CDR1 is SGHTA and CDR2 FQGNSA. V was pared by 5 bases and J by 4 bases, with 9 bases of the junction left unmatched. CDR3 nucleotides: TGTGCCAGCAGCGGACGGGGGACAGGGCGGTACGAGCAGTACTTC. Protein sequence: CASSGRGTGRYEQYF.